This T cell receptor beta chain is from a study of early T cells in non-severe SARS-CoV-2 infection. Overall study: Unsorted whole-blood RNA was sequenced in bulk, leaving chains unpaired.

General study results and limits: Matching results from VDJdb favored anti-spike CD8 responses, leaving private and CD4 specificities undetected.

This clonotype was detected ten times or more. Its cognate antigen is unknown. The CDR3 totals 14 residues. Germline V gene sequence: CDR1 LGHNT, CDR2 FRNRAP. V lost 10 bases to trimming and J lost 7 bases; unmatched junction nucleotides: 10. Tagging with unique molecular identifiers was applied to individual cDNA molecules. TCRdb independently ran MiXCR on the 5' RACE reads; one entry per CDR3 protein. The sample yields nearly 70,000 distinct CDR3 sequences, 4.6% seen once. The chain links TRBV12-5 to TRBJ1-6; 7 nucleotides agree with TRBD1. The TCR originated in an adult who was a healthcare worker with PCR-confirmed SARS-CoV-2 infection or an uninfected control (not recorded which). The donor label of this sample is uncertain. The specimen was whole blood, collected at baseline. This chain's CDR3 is CATLARQGNSPLHF. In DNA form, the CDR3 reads TGTGCTACCCTTGCGCGACAGGGCAATTCACCCCTCCACTTT.